The 16 T cell receptor beta chains below all came from one sample that was sequenced in a study of blood T cells in healthy people across ages. A second roughly 6 to 11 cycle PCR used barcoded and J-beta primers. TCRdb analysed the 5' RACE reads with MiXCR anew, one entry per CDR3 protein. The table shows about 1.8 million distinct CDR3 sequences, with just under 50% occurring only once. The sequenced sample consisted of blood. The receptors come from a woman in her thirties or forties in good health.

The rearrangement joins TRBV4-3 to TRBJ2-5, with 8 positions matching TRBD1. Per germline, CDR1 LGHNA and CDR2 YSLEER. The CDR3 runs 16 residues. V shed 0 bases, J shed 5 bases, and the junction held 8 bases outside the gene matches. The CDR3 bases are TGCGCCAGCAGCCAAGATGTGGACAGGGCTTTGGAGACCCAGTACTTC. As protein: CASSQDVDRALETQYF.

This rearrangement joins TRBV12-5 to TRBJ2-5, with no clear D. CDR1 is LGHNT and CDR2 is FRNRAP in the germline V gene. This CDR3 is built from 14 residues. The V end lost 6 bases, the J end lost 5 bases, and 16 bases lay between the germline ends. CDR3 sequence: CASGPRAYCETQYF. The DNA of the CDR3 is TGTGCTAGTGGGCCCCGGGCATATTGTGAGACCCAGTACTTC.

This rearrangement joins TRBV6-6 to TRBJ2-1; a weak D match, TRBD2 (6 bases). There are 14 residues in the CDR3. Trimming stripped 6 bases from V and 7 bases from J, with 16 bases between. Germline V lookup: CDR1 MNHNY, CDR2 SVGAGI (reference sequence). CDR3 sequence reads: CASSLTEGKNEQFF. The CDR3, as DNA: TGTGCCAGCAGCCTCACGGAGGGGAAAAATGAGCAGTTCTTC.

This chain connects TRBV20-1 to TRBJ1-2, with 8 bases lining up with TRBD1. The CDR3 has 15 amino acids. Germline V gene data show CDR1 as DFQATT and CDR2 as SNEGSKA (reference sequence). Trimming at V came to 6 bases and at J to 8 bases, leaving 17 bases not matched to a gene. The CDR3 bases are TGCAGTGCCCGCACCCATACGACAGGGGAGGGAGGCTACACCTTC. It translates to CSARTHTTGEGGYTF.

On this clonotype itself: No conserved phenylalanine or tryptophan is present at the end of the CDR3, so a read error is the likely explanation. The gene calls are TRBV7-2 and TRBJ2-5, with a weak D call TRBD2 (5 bases). With 5 bases removed from V and 2 bases from J, the gap between germline ends came to 9 bases. The length of the CDR3 is 13 residues. The germline CDR1 and CDR2 sequences are SGHTA and FQGNSA. CDR3 amino acids: CASSHQRQETQYL. The CDR3 DNA is TGTGCCAGCAGCCACCAGCGGCAAGAGACCCAGTACCTC.

The rearrangement uses TRBV4-2 and TRBJ2-3; D is uncertain. The CDR3 sequence is 13 residues long. Germline CDR1 LGHNA, CDR2 YNFKEQ. V shed 2 bases and J shed 4 bases, with 7 bases lying between them. The CDR3 DNA reads TGTGCCAGCAGCCAACTCAGTCCAGATACGCAGTATTTT. Its protein is CASSQLSPDTQYF.

The chain uses TRBV6-1 and TRBJ2-1; TRBD1 agrees at 7 bases. Trimming cost V 2 bases and J 2 bases; bases outside gene matches: 3. This CDR3 is built from 15 residues. From germline, CDR1 is MNHNS and CDR2 SASEGT. The CDR3 DNA reads as TGTGCCAGCAGTGAATTAACAGGGGCCTACAATGAGCAGTTCTTC. The encoded protein is CASSELTGAYNEQFF.

Points on this clonotype: A read error may produce the germline difference seen at one junction end. The chain is built from TRBV7-2 and TRBJ2-4; the D is unclear. Judging by the DNA end, TRBJ2-5 fits better; the J call may be wrong. The germline CDR1 and CDR2 sequences are SGHTA and FQGNSA. CDR3 length: 14 amino acids. The CDR3 sequence: CANSPTRAQETQYF. CDR3 coding DNA: TGTGCCAACAGCCCCACCCGGGCCCAGGAGACCCAGTACTTC.

The rearrangement links TRBV7-2 to TRBJ2-1; 10 bases align to TRBD2. CDR3 length: 18 amino acids. Looked up from germline, CDR1 is SGHTA and CDR2 is FQGNSA. V was pared by 1 base and J by 0 bases, with 6 bases of the junction left unmatched. This chain's CDR3 is CASSLVFSGGSSYNEQFF. Here the CDR3 DNA reads TGTGCCAGCAGCTTAGTCTTTAGCGGGGGGAGCTCCTACAATGAGCAGTTCTTC.

The rearrangement links TRBV6-5 to TRBJ2-1, with D unclear. CDR3 length: 11 residues. V was clipped by 6 bases and J by 8 bases, with 8 bases between them. Per germline, CDR1 MNHEY and CDR2 SVGAGI. The CDR3 DNA reads as TGTGCCAGCAGAAGGGTCCATGAGCAGTTCTTC. It encodes CASRRVHEQFF.

This clonotype was observed a handful of times. The chain combines TRBV28 with TRBJ2-7, with a tentative D call TRBD1 (5 bases). The CDR3 loop spans 14 amino acids. The germline V gene has CDR1 MDHEN and CDR2 SYDVKM. Trimming removed 10 bases from V and 3 bases from J, with 19 bases in between. The CDR3 sequence: CATQAIIQGYEQYF. The DNA of the CDR3 is TGTGCCACCCAGGCAATTATTCAGGGCTACGAGCAGTACTTC.

This clonotype was counted only a few times. The CDR3 bases are TGCGCCAGCACACTAGCGGGGGTCGCTAGCACAGATACGCAGTATTTT. Translated: CASTLAGVASTDTQYF. The V gene is TRBV4-1, the J gene TRBJ2-3; 11 nucleotides agree with TRBD2. CDR1 is MGHRA, CDR2 YSYEKL, per germline. V dropped 7 bases and J dropped 0; count of bases not matched to a gene: 6. This CDR3 is 16 amino acids long.

This clonotype turned up a few times. The rearrangement links TRBV6-2 or TRBV6-3 to TRBJ2-3, with D perhaps matching TRBD2 (5 bases). Deletions cut 3 bases from V and 3 bases from J, with 13 bases between. Germline V lookup: CDR1 MNHEY, CDR2 SVGEGT. This CDR3 comprises 15 residues. CDR3 sequence (DNA): TGTGCCAGCAGTTATGGAGGTATCGGGACAGATACGCAGTATTTT. Translating gives CASSYGGIGTDTQYF.

This clonotype appeared a few times. The chain couples TRBV21-1 to TRBJ2-5; TRBD1, the table's D call, was not compared with the DNA. TRBV21-1 is termed a pseudogene. The length of the CDR3 is 13 residues. CDR3 sequence: CASIPTGNETQYF. The CDR3 DNA follows: TGTGCCAGCATCCCGACAGGGAACGAGACCCAGTACTTC.

The chain is built from TRBV28 and TRBJ1-2; possible D gene TRBD1, 5 bases. The CDR3 sequence is 15 residues long. V lost 4 bases and J 0 bases, leaving 12 bases between the germline ends. Germline V gives CDR1 MDHEN, CDR2 SYDVKM. Written as DNA, the CDR3 is TGTGCCAGCAGTTCCCCTGAAGGGGCTAACTATGGCTACACCTTC. As protein: CASSSPEGANYGYTF.

The rearrangement uses TRBV9 and TRBJ2-5; 10 nucleotides line up with TRBD2. The CDR3 has 18 residues. The germline gives CDR1 SGDLS, CDR2 YYNGEE. V dropped 4 bases and J dropped 5; count of bases not matched to a gene: 17. The CDR3: CASSPSGSQRGGVETQYF. CDR3 nucleotides: TGTGCCAGCAGCCCTTCCGGATCCCAGCGGGGGGGTGTGGAGACCCAGTACTTC.